The source of this T cell receptor (beta chain) is a study of cytomegalovirus exposure and HLA in healthy donors. Background on the study: HLA-typed donors contributed approximately 86 million unique TCRs, which were held in an early data release. When fewer than 400 donors were genotyped, 80% to 90% of them were found to fall in the Caucasian-associated ancestry cluster.

Study outcomes and limitations: Among the CMV-associated chains, three were confirmed in vitro as specific for CMV antigens.

Worth noting for this clone: The target antigen is unknown.

The PCR had 60 Vbeta and 13 Jbeta primers. The repertoire was sequenced with immunoSEQ multiplex PCR; TCRdb's copy has only in-frame clones and lacks some. The specimen's table records about 50,000 clones. V lost 4 bases and J lost 3; bases outside the gene matches: 9. The CDR3 sequence is 16 residues long. From germline, CDR1 is SGDLS and CDR2 YYNGEE. The chain combines TRBV9 with TRBJ2-2; 7 nucleotides agree with TRBD1. The sample consisted of PBMCs. The sequence was obtained from a woman between 18 and 29 years old in good health and CMV-seronegative. CDR3 region: CASSPGQPTYTGELFF. For the CDR3, the DNA is TGTGCCAGCAGCCCGGGACAGCCTACCTACACCGGGGAGCTGTTTTTT. The full variable domain, in which reference TRBV9 and TRBJ2-2 provide the parts outside the CDR3, is DSGVTQTPKHLITATGQRVTLRCSPRSGDLSVYWYQQSLDQGLQFLIQYYNGEERAKGNILERFSAQQFPDLHSELNLSSLELGDSALYFCASSPGQPTYTGELFFGEGSRLTVL.